These 4 T cell receptor beta chains were sequenced from one sample in a study of blood T cell repertoires in COVID-19. Libraries were prepared by immunoSEQ multiplex PCR; TCRdb keeps only in-frame clonotypes and omits some of them. This table holds about 150,000 clones, about 88% found once. What was sequenced was PBMCs or T cells enriched from blood (not recorded which). These receptors came from a woman aged 50 to 60 who had recovered from COVID-19.

The chain is built from TRBV7-2 and TRBJ2-5; TRBD2 matches 8 bases. V shed 4 bases and J 5 bases; nucleotides not matched to a gene: 3. From germline, CDR1 is SGHTA and CDR2 FQGNSA. This CDR3 comprises 13 residues. CDR3 amino acids: CASSSRGGETQYF. CDR3 DNA sequence: TGTGCCAGCAGCTCCCGGGGGGGGGAGACCCAGTACTTC.

The J gene is TRBJ2-3, the V gene TRBV5-4, with 7 positions matching TRBD1. Germline assignment: CDR1 SGHNT and CDR2 YYREEE (reference sequence). After removal of 0 bases from V and 0 bases from J, the junction contained 4 bases not matched to a gene. This CDR3 comprises 16 residues. CDR3 DNA sequence: TGTGCCAGCAGCTTGGGGGCGGACAGGAGCACAGATACGCAGTATTTT. Amino acids: CASSLGADRSTDTQYF. The whole variable domain, remainder taken from reference TRBV5-4 and TRBJ2-3, is ETGVTQSPTHLIKTRGQQVTLRCSSQSGHNTVSWYQQALGQGPQFIFQYYREEENGRGNFPPRFSGLQFPNYSSELNVNALELDDSALYLCASSLGADRSTDTQYFGPGTRLTVL.

The chain combines TRBV14 with TRBJ1-3; possible D gene TRBD1, 5 bases. Germline CDR1 SGHDN, CDR2 FVKESK. Trimming took 0 bases from V and 2 from J, leaving 8 bases between them. This CDR3 has 15 residues. CDR3 in amino acids: CASSQDGGAGNTIYF. The CDR3 region has the DNA TGTGCCAGCAGCCAAGATGGGGGGGCTGGAAACACCATATATTTT.

The V and J genes are TRBV28 and TRBJ2-7, with TRBD2 matching over 12 bases. This CDR3 is built from 13 residues. Germline assignment: CDR1 MDHEN and CDR2 SYDVKM. The CDR3 reads CAASGRAGREQYF. The CDR3 DNA follows: TGTGCTGCTAGCGGGAGGGCCGGGCGCGAGCAGTACTTC.